This entry concerns a single TCR beta chain. Its antigen is not known. This specimen comes from a study of cytomegalovirus exposure and HLA in healthy donors. Whole-study results and caveats: A later analysis showed that HLA-associated TCR beta chains had undergone more clonal expansion than equally common others.

PCR was performed using 60 Vbeta and 13 Jbeta primers. Some clones are missing from TCRdb's copy, which holds only in-frame ones; the method was immunoSEQ multiplex PCR. The table includes about 120,000 clones, roughly 70% detected once. The V and J ends lost 2 bases and 7 bases respectively, with 13 bases between them. The CDR3 totals 13 residues. CDR1 and CDR2 from the germline V gene are GTSNPN and SVGIG (reference sequence). The rearrangement joins TRBV30 to TRBJ2-3; the D is unclear. The source is a woman aged 18-29 years in good health and CMV-seronegative. The sample consisted of PBMCs. CDR3: CAWSPPTANTQYF. The CDR3 nucleotides are TGTGCCTGGAGTCCTCCTACAGCTAATACGCAGTATTTT.